These T cell receptor beta chains were read from a single sample in a study of blood T cells in healthy people across ages. MiXCR, run by TCRdb on the 5' RACE reads, gives a single entry per CDR3 protein. This sample yields hundreds of thousands of distinct CDR3 sequences, of which roughly 26% are seen a single time; 29% belongs to the top ten. Sequencing input: blood. The receptors were gathered from a woman aged 70-85 years in good health. Each CDR3 is given with its conserved first and last residue. A D gene is named only where the DNA matches it firmly. Only part of the rows carry a size: once, few, many, or a class if the clone is expanded.

NA	TRBJ1-1	TRBV29-1	TRBD1	CGVEEPTGRKTEAFF	TGCGGCGTTGAGGAGCCGACAGGGAGAAAAACTGAAGCTTTCTTT
NA	TRBJ1-6	TRBV4-1	NA	CASSQDTVFNSPLHF	TGCGCCAGCAGCCAAGATACAGTTTTTAATTCACCCCTCCACTTT
NA	TRBJ1-5	TRBV15	TRBD1	CATSTDRGRLGNQPQHF	TGTGCCACCAGCACCGACAGGGGCCGCCTGGGCAATCAGCCCCAGCATTTT
NA	TRBJ2-6	TRBV4-2	NA	CASSQEADSGANVLTF	TGTGCCAGCAGCCAAGAGGCGGATTCTGGGGCCAACGTCCTGACTTTC
NA	TRBJ2-2	TRBV6-2/TRBV6-3	NA	CASNFGTFANTGELFF	TGTGCCAGCAACTTTGGGACGTTCGCGAACACCGGGGAGCTGTTTTTT
many	TRBJ2-7	TRBV7-9	TRBD1	CASSLSGGPGQYF	TGTGCCAGCAGCTTATCAGGGGGCCCCGGGCAGTACTTC
NA	TRBJ2-7	TRBV27	TRBD1	CASKSPGQGTYEQYF	TGTGCCAGCAAGAGTCCGGGACAGGGAACCTACGAGCAGTACTTC
once	TRBJ2-6	TRBV27	NA	CASSPGRFSGANVLTF	TGTGCCAGCAGTCCCGGACGGTTCTCTGGGGCCAACGTCCTGACTTTC
once	TRBJ2-7	TRBV7-2	NA	CASSLSGSQLPYEQSF	TGTGCCAGCAGCTTATCGGGCAGCCAGTTGCCCTACGAGCAGTCCTTC
NA	TRBJ2-7	TRBV27	NA	CASSLFTGRGQTYEQYF	TGTGCCAGCAGTTTATTTACGGGGCGCGGACAGACCTACGAGCAGTACTTC
NA	TRBJ2-7	TRBV5-1	TRBD1	CASSLDAGGGNEQYF	TGCGCCAGCAGCTTGGATGCAGGGGGCGGGAACGAGCAGTACTTC
few	TRBJ1-2	TRBV2	TRBD1	CASSRDSLLSYGYTF	TGTGCCAGCAGCCGGGACAGCCTCCTCTCCTATGGCTACACCTTC
once	TRBJ1-2	TRBV29-1	NA	CSVEQAANYGYTF	TGCAGCGTTGAACAGGCCGCTAACTATGGCTACACCTTC
NA	TRBJ2-5	TRBV28	TRBD2	CASSNAGTSGMETQYF	TGTGCCAGCAGTAACGCAGGGACTAGCGGGATGGAGACCCAGTACTTC
few	TRBJ2-7	TRBV13	TRBD2	CASSRTSGTDEQYF	TGTGCCAGCAGCAGGACTAGCGGGACAGACGAGCAGTACTTC
few	TRBJ2-1	TRBV5-8	TRBD2	CASSLRLAGAGEQFF	TGTGCCAGCAGCTTAAGACTAGCGGGAGCAGGCGAGCAGTTCTTC
few	TRBJ2-7	TRBV3-1	NA	CASSQASNSYEQYF	TGTGCCAGCAGCCAAGCCTCAAACTCCTACGAGCAGTACTTC
few	TRBJ2-1	TRBV7-2	TRBD2	CASSLSSSGYNEQFF	TGTGCCAGCAGCTTATCGTCTAGCGGTTACAATGAGCAGTTCTTC
NA	TRBJ2-7	TRBV6-6	TRBD1	CASSYNTGGEQYF	TGTGCCAGCAGTTACAATACAGGGGGTGAGCAGTACTTC
NA	TRBJ1-2	TRBV7-9	NA	CASSLPEQFWGYTF	TGTGCCAGCAGCTTACCGGAACAGTTCTGGGGCTACACCTTC
few	TRBJ2-3	TRBV4-2	NA	CASSQDWYGSGPDTQYF	TGTGCCAGCAGCCAAGATTGGTACGGATCGGGACCAGATACGCAGTATTTT
few	TRBJ2-2	TRBV12-3/TRBV12-4	NA	CASSVTRVGPGELFF	TGTGCCAGCAGTGTGACTAGAGTGGGACCGGGGGAGCTGTTTTTT
few	TRBJ2-1	TRBV20-1	TRBD2	CSATPIAGNYNEQFF	TGCAGTGCTACTCCAATAGCGGGAAACTACAATGAGCAGTTCTTC
few	TRBJ2-3	TRBV29-1	NA	CSVISATGTDTQYF	TGCAGCGTTATCTCGGCTACCGGCACAGATACGCAGTATTTT
NA	TRBJ2-7	TRBV7-9	NA	CASSPWGDKYYEQYF	TGTGCCAGCAGTCCCTGGGGGGACAAGTACTACGAGCAGTACTTC
NA	TRBJ2-3	TRBV19	TRBD2	CASTLRGTSGSINTQYF	TGTGCCAGTACCCTAAGGGGGACTAGCGGGAGCATAAATACGCAGTATTTT
NA	TRBJ2-1	TRBV7-9	NA	CASSSTLTGTYNEQFF	TGTGCCAGCAGCTCAACCCTTACAGGGACCTACAATGAGCAGTTCTTC
few	TRBJ2-5	TRBV12-3/TRBV12-4	TRBD2	CASSLDASGRAWETQYF	TGTGCCAGCAGTTTAGATGCTAGCGGGAGGGCCTGGGAGACCCAGTACTTC
NA	TRBJ2-7	TRBV6-5	TRBD1	CASSYYGTGGGEQYF	TGTGCCAGCAGTTATTATGGGACAGGGGGCGGCGAGCAGTACTTC
NA	TRBJ1-5	TRBV6-5	NA	CASSRLVNQPQHF	TGTGCCAGCAGCCGACTGGTAAATCAGCCCCAGCATTTT
few	TRBJ2-1	TRBV7-7	NA	CASSLNPGLYNEQFF	TGTGCTAGCAGCTTAAACCCCGGGCTATACAATGAGCAGTTCTTC
few	TRBJ2-5	TRBV20-1	TRBD2	CSARGLSSGSETQYF	TGCAGTGCTAGAGGCTTGTCTAGCGGGAGCGAGACCCAGTACTTC
many	TRBJ2-5	TRBV2	TRBD1	CASSKDRGAETQYF	TGTGCCAGCAGTAAGGACAGGGGGGCGGAGACCCAGTACTTC
NA	TRBJ2-5	TRBV18	TRBD2	CASSPASGVQETQYF	TGTGCCAGCTCACCCGCTAGCGGGGTACAAGAGACCCAGTACTTC
NA	TRBJ1-1	TRBV7-3	NA	CASSLQGPGMNTEAFF	TGTGCCAGCAGCCTCCAAGGGCCGGGAATGAACACTGAAGCTTTCTTT
many	TRBJ2-1	TRBV7-2	NA	CASSLLAVEQFF	TGTGCCAGCAGCTTATTGGCCGTTGAGCAGTTCTTC
many	TRBJ1-3	TRBV9	NA	CASSVAPRGGNTIYF	TGTGCCAGCAGCGTAGCTCCCCGGGGTGGAAACACCATATATTTT
NA	TRBJ1-1	TRBV7-2	NA	CASSPVAGKKNTEAFF	TGTGCCAGCAGCCCCGTCGCAGGGAAAAAGAACACTGAAGCTTTCTTT
NA	TRBJ2-7	TRBV29-1	NA	CSVEALYEQYF	TGCAGCGTTGAAGCGCTCTACGAGCAGTACTTC